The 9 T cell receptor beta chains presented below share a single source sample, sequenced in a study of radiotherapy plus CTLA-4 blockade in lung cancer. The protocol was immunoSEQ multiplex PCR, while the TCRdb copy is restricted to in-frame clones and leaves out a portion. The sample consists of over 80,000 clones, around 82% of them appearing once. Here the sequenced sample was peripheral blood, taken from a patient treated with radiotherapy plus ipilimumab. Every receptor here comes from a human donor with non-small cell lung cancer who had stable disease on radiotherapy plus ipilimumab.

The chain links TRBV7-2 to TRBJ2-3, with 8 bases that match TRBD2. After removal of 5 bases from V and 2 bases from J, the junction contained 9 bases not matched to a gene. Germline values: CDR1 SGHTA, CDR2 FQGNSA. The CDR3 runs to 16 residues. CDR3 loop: CASSPLAGSLTDTQYF. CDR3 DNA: TGTGCCAGCAGCCCTTTAGCGGGATCCCTCACAGATACGCAGTATTTT.

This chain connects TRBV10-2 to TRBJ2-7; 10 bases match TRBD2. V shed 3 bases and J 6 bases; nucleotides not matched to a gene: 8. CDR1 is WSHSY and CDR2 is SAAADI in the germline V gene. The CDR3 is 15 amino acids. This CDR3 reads CASSDSGLAKPEQYF. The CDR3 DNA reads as TGCGCCAGCAGTGATTCGGGACTAGCGAAGCCCGAGCAGTACTTC.

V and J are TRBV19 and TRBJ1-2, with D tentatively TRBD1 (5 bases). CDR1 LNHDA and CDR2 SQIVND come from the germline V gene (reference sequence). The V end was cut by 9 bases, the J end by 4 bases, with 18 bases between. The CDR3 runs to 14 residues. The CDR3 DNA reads TGTGCCAGCTCCGTTCGAGGGGCGACCTATGGCTACACCTTC. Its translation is CASSVRGATYGYTF.

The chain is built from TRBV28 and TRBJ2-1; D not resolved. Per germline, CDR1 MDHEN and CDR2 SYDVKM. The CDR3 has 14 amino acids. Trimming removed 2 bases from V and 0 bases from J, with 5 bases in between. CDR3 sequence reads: CASSLGSSYNEQFF. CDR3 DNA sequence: TGTGCCAGCAGTTTAGGGTCCTCCTACAATGAGCAGTTCTTC.

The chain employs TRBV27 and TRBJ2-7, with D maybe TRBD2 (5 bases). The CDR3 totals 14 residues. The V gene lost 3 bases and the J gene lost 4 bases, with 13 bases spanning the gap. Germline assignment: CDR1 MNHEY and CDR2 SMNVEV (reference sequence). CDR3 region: CASSFLGVAYEQYF. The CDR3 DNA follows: TGTGCCAGCAGTTTCCTCGGGGTAGCGTACGAGCAGTACTTC.

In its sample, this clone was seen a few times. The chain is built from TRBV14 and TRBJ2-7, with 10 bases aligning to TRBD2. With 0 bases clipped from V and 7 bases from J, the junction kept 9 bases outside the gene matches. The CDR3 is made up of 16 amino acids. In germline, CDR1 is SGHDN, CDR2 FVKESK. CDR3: CASSQDRTSGIGEQYF. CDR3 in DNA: TGTGCCAGCAGCCAAGACCGAACTAGCGGGATCGGTGAGCAGTACTTC. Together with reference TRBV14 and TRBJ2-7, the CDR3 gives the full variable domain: EAGVTQFPSHSVIEKGQTVTLRCDPISGHDNLYWYRRVMGKEIKFLLHFVKESKQDESGMPNNRFLAERTGGTYSTLKVQPAELEDSGVYFCASSQDRTSGIGEQYFGPGTRLTVT.

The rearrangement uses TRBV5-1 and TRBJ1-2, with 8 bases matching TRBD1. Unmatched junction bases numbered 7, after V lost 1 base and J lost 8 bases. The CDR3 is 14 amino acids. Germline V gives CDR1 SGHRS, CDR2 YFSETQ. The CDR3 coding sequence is TGCGCCAGCAGCTTGACGACAGGGGTGTGGGGCTACACCTTC. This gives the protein CASSLTTGVWGYTF.

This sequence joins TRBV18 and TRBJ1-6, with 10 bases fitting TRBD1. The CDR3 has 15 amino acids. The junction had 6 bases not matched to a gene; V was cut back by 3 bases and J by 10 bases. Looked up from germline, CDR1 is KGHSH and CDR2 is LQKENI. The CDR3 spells CASSPGTGVGSPLHF. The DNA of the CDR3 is TGTGCCAGCTCACCGGGGACAGGGGTTGGATCACCCCTCCACTTT.

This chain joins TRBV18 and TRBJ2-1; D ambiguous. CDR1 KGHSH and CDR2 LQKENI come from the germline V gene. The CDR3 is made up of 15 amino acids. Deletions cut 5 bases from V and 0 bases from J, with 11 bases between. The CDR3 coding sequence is TGTGCCAGCTCATCCGACACGAGCTCCTACAATGAGCAGTTCTTC. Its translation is CASSSDTSSYNEQFF.